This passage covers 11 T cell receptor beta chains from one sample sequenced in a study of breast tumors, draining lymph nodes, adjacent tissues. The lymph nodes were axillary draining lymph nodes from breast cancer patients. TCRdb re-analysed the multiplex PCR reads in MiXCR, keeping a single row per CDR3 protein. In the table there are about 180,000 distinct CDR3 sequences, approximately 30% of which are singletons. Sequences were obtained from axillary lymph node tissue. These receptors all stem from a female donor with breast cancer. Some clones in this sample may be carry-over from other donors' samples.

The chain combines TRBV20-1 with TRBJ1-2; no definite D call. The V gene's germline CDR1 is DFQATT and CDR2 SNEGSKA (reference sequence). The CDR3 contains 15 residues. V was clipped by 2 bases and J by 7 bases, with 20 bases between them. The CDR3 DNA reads TGCAGTGCTAGAATTCTGGCGACTTTGGCGGGTGGCTACACCTTC. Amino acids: CSARILATLAGGYTF.

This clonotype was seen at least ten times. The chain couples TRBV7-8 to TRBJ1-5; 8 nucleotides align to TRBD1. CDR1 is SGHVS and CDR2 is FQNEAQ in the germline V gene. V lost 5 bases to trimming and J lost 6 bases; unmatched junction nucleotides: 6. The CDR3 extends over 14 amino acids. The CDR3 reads CASSTRQGSQPQHF. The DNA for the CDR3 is TGTGCCAGCAGCACTCGACAGGGGAGTCAGCCCCAGCATTTT.

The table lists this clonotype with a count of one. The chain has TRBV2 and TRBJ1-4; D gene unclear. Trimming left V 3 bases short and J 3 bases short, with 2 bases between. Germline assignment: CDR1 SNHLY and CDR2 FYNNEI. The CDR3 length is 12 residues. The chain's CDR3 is CASSDANEKLFF. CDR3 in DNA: TGTGCCAGCAGTGACGCTAATGAAAAACTGTTTTTT.

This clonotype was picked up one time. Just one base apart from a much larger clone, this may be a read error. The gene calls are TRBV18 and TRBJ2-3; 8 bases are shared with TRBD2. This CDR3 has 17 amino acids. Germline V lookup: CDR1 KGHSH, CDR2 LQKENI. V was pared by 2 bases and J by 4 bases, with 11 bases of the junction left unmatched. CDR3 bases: TGTGCCAGCTCACCAGGGTTCAGAGCGGGAGTTTCAGATACGCAGTATTTT. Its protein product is CASSPGFRAGVSDTQYF.

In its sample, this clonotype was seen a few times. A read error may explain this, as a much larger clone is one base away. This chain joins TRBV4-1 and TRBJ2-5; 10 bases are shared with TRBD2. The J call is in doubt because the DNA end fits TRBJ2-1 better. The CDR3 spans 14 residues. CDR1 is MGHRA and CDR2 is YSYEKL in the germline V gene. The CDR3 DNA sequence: TGCGCCAGCAGCCAAGTAGCGGGAGGTGTGACCCAGTTCTTC. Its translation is CASSQVAGGVTQFF.

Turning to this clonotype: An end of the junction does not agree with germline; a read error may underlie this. The DNA of the CDR3 is TGTGCCGGCAGCTTTCAGCGGACTAGCACAGACACGCAGTATTTT. Protein product: CAGSFQRTSTDTQYF. The chain has TRBV11-2 and TRBJ2-3, with 8 bases fitting TRBD2. The CDR3 totals 15 residues. Germline V gene data show CDR1 as SGHAT and CDR2 as FQNNGV.

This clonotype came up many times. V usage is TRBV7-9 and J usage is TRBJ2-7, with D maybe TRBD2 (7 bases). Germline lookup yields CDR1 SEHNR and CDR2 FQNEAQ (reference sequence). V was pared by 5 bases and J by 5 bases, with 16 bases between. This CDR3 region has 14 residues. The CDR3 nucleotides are TGTGCCAGCAGCCAAGGGAGGGGGGCCGACGAGCAGTACTTC. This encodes CASSQGRGADEQYF.

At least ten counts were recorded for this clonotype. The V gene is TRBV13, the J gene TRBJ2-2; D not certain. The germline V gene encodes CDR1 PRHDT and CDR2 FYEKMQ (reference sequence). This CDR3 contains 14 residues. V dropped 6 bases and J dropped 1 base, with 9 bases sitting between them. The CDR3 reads CASSHDGNTGELFF. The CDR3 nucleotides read TGTGCCAGCAGTCACGACGGGAACACCGGGGAGCTGTTTTTT.

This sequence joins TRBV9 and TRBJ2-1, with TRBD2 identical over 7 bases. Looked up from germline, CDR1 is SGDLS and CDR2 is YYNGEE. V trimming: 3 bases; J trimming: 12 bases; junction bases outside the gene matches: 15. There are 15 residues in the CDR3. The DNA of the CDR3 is TGTGCCAGCAGCGAGCAGGGAGGGGAGCGCTATCGGCAGTTCTTC. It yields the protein CASSEQGGERYRQFF.

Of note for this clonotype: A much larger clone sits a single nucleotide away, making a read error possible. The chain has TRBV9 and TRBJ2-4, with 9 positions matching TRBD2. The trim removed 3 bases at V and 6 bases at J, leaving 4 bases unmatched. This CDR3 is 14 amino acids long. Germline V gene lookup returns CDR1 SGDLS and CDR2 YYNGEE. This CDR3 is CASSGGRGGNIQYF. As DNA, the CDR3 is TGTGCCAGCAGCGGAGGGCGGGGGGGAAACATTCAGTACTTC. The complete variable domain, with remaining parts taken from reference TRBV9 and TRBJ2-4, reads DSGVTQTPKHLITATGQRVTLRCSPRSGDLSVYWYQQSLDQGLQFLIQYYNGEERAKGNILERFSAQQFPDLHSELNLSSLELGDSALYFCASSGGRGGNIQYFGAGTRLSVL.

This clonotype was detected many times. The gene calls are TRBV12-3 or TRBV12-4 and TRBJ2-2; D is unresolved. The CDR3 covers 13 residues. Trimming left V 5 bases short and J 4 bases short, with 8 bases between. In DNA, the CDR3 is TGTGCCAGCAGTCAGAGAGCCACCGGGGAGCTGTTTTTT. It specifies CASSQRATGELFF.